Listed below are T cell receptor beta chains from one sample, sequenced in a study of blood T cell repertoires in COVID-19. TCRdb's table, derived via immunoSEQ multiplex PCR, lists solely in-frame clones and lacks some. The table has under 90,000 clones, about 90% seen once. Sequences were obtained from peripheral blood. These receptors were taken from a woman in her forties or fifties with COVID-19, enrolled during active disease. The CDR3 runs from the conserved cysteine through the conserved F or W. A D gene is named only where the DNA matches it firmly.

TRBV9	TRBD1	CASSDRDRTTKQYF
TRBV5-1	TRBD1	CASSQGQVETQYF
TRBV19	.	CASSSADTQYF
TRBV28	.	CASRPGQPGAQNEKLFF
TRBV5-1	TRBD2	CASSTGGPAGELFF
TRBV20-1	.	CSARLTDTQYF
TRBV6-6	.	CASSYGGVSGANVLTF
TRBV10-3	TRBD2	CASWAGVGDEQYF
TRBV4-1	TRBD2	CASSPSAGTSGSVETQYF
TRBV7-2	.	CASSLGDEQYF
TRBV28	.	CASSLGDSGNEQFF
TRBV7-8	.	CASSLATTAGPWTEAFF
TRBV7-3	TRBD1	CASSSSHRGNTEAFF
TRBV7-9	.	CAIQRGGGAFRTEAFF
TRBV5-1	.	CASSLGMDRRSYEQYF
TRBV27	.	CASSIWSSGANVLTF
TRBV3-1/TRBV3-2	.	CASSQDALNEKLFF
TRBV5-6	.	CASSSGGDEKLFF
TRBV10-3	.	CAISEPGHRTDTQYF
TRBV5-1	.	CASSPRVRPSRLGTGELFF
TRBV28	.	CASSRSGSGSYNEQFF
TRBV4-1	.	CASSPPLMNTEAFF
TRBV4-2	.	CASSQGRGPAGVGVTDTQYF
TRBV30	.	CAWSGLGLAKNIQYF
TRBV2	TRBD1	CASSGQVGSQPQHF
TRBV5-1	TRBD1	CASSLDRDRGPREQFF
TRBV5-4	TRBD1	CASSWGQGGYNEQFF
TRBV11-2	TRBD1	CASSPWGQGDYYEQYF
TRBV15	.	CATSRNTADGYTF
TRBV18	.	CASSPTGTMNTEAFF
TRBV7-2	.	CASSPYRGGNEKLFF
TRBV3-1/TRBV3-2	.	CAALPGRAGRENIQYF
TRBV5-4	TRBD2	CASSLTPSSGRPYNEQFF
TRBV28	TRBD1	CASRAGTAYEKLFF
TRBV10-3	.	CAIGDSEAFF
TRBV6-5	TRBD1	CASTTGASSGNTIYF
TRBV7-7	.	CASSLVTRGSTDTQYF
TRBV5-1	.	CASSLVPRGTYNEQFF
TRBV4-2	.	CASSPSDSSTDTQYF
TRBV6-1	TRBD2	CASSELAGVALFF
TRBV2	TRBD1	CASSGDRGKDTQYF
TRBV7-2	.	CASRPRANTGELFF
TRBV7-9	.	CASSPGGRGSSYNEQFF
TRBV10-2	TRBD2	CASSSLAGGPDTQYF
TRBV5-6	TRBD1	CASSSIDRGYGYTF
TRBV24-1	TRBD1	CATSRPGQGNQETQYF
TRBV11-2	.	CASSSYGQSTDTQYF
TRBV24-1	TRBD2	CATSLAGGNYNEQFF
TRBV6-4	.	CASRGTGLNVLTF